Following are 30 T cell receptor beta chains from one sample sequenced in a study of cytomegalovirus exposure and HLA in healthy donors. Amplification used 60 Vbeta primers and 13 Jbeta primers. Clones were read by immunoSEQ multiplex PCR, and TCRdb kept only the in-frame ones, dropping some. Of more than 95,000 clones in the sample, around 80% were seen once. Sequences were obtained from PBMCs. The receptors originated from a woman aged 18-29 years in good health and CMV-seropositive.

This clone appeared once. The rearrangement uses TRBV10-3 and TRBJ2-2; 9 bases agree with TRBD2. CDR1 is ENHRY, CDR2 SYGVKD, per germline. The CDR3 sequence is 14 residues long. With V trimmed by 10 bases and J by 6 bases, 9 bases remained unmatched. Here the CDR3 DNA reads TGTGCCACCTCACCCAGCGGGAGGTCCGGGGAGCTGTTTTTT. Translated: CATSPSGRSGELFF.

The chain joins TRBV2 to TRBJ2-7, with 10 bases aligning to TRBD2. CDR3 length: 15 amino acids. V shed 6 bases, J shed 2 bases, and the junction held 7 bases outside the gene matches. Germline V gene lookup returns CDR1 SNHLY and CDR2 FYNNEI. CDR3 sequence reads: CASRLAGGGAYEQYF. The CDR3 bases are TGTGCCAGCAGGTTAGCGGGAGGAGGGGCCTACGAGCAGTACTTC. Based on the CDR3 plus reference TRBV2 and TRBJ2-7, the full variable domain is EPEVTQTPSHQVTQMGQEVILRCVPISNHLYFYWYRQILGQKVEFLVSFYNNEISEKSEIFDDQFSVERPDGSNFTLKIRSTKLEDSAMYFCASRLAGGGAYEQYFGPGTRLTVT.

This clone was observed a few times. The J gene is TRBJ2-5, the V gene TRBV6-1; 8 bases agree with TRBD2. The CDR3 runs to 14 residues. The junction had 4 bases not matched to a gene; V was cut back by 6 bases and J by 1 base. Germline V CDR1 and CDR2: MNHNS, SASEGT. The CDR3 bases are TGTGCCAGCAGGGGAACTAGCGGCCAAGAGACCCAGTACTTC. Translation gives CASRGTSGQETQYF.

This rearrangement joins TRBV4-1 to TRBJ2-7; no clear D gene. Trimming pared 0 bases from V and 0 bases from J, leaving 12 bases between. The CDR3 spans 16 residues. Germline V lookup: CDR1 MGHRA, CDR2 YSYEKL. The CDR3 nucleotides read TGCGCCAGCAGCCAAGATCCAAGCGCCTTCTCCTACGAGCAGTACTTC. Residues: CASSQDPSAFSYEQYF.

The chain employs TRBV5-4 and TRBJ1-1; 10 nucleotides match TRBD1. The CDR3 has 17 amino acids. CDR1 and CDR2 from the germline V gene are SGHNT and YYREEE (reference sequence). Trimming took 9 bases from V and 4 from J; bases not matched to a gene: 18. The CDR3 sequence is CATGQGQGFGVGTEAFF. The CDR3 DNA reads as TGTGCCACTGGGCAGGGACAGGGGTTCGGGGTTGGCACTGAAGCTTTCTTT.

The chain recombines TRBV18 with TRBJ2-1, with 10 bases that match TRBD2. This CDR3 contains 15 residues. V gave up 0 bases and J gave up 6 bases; unmatched junction bases: 2. CDR1 and CDR2 from the germline V gene are KGHSH and LQKENI. The CDR3 nucleotides read TGTGCCAGCTCACCACCACTAGCGGGGCCCAATGAGCAGTTCTTC. It encodes CASSPPLAGPNEQFF.

This chain joins TRBV28 and TRBJ2-2, with D possibly being TRBD2 (5 bases). V lost 5 bases and J lost 6, with 13 bases in between. The V gene's germline CDR1 is MDHEN and CDR2 SYDVKM. The CDR3 length is 14 residues. DNA for the CDR3: TGTGCCAGCAGTGCCAACCGACTATCCGGGGAGCTGTTTTTT. Translating it yields CASSANRLSGELFF.

The chain recombines TRBV2 with TRBJ1-1; 7 nucleotides align to TRBD1. This CDR3 comprises 15 residues. Germline loops: CDR1 SNHLY, CDR2 FYNNEI. V shed 6 bases and J 0 bases; nucleotides not matched to a gene: 7. CDR3 residues: CASRVGQALNTEAFF. In DNA, the CDR3 is TGTGCCAGCAGGGTTGGACAGGCTTTGAACACTGAAGCTTTCTTT.

The genes are TRBV7-8 and TRBJ1-2, with 7 bases aligning to TRBD1. CDR3 length: 13 amino acids. CDR1 SGHVS and CDR2 FQNEAQ come from the germline V gene. Unmatched junction bases numbered 4, after V lost 2 bases and J lost 7 bases. The CDR3 DNA reads TGTGCCAGCAGCTTAAGAGGGACAGCTGGCTACACCTTC. Its protein is CASSLRGTAGYTF. The full variable domain, with the rest looked up from reference TRBV7-8 and TRBJ1-2, is GAGVSQSPRYKVAKRGQDVALRCDPISGHVSLFWYQQALGQGPEFLTYFQNEAQLDKSGLPSDRFFAERPEGSVSTLKIQRTQQEDSAVYLCASSLRGTAGYTFGSGTRLTVV.

The DNA for the CDR3 is TGCAGCGTCAGGGCCCGCCTCACCTACGAGCAGTACTTC. This sequence encodes CSVRARLTYEQYF. This chain links TRBV29-1 with TRBJ2-7, with TRBD1 as a possible D gene (5 bases). The V gene lost 6 bases and the J gene lost 2 bases, with 14 bases spanning the gap. The CDR3 is 13 residues long. The germline V gene has CDR1 SQVTM and CDR2 ANQGSEA.

This chain links TRBV30 with TRBJ2-7; 10 bases match TRBD1. V lost 2 bases to trimming and J lost 5 bases; unmatched junction nucleotides: 6. Germline-derived CDR1 and CDR2 are GTSNPN and SVGIG (reference sequence). The CDR3 is 14 residues long. CDR3: CAWSKGQGKDEQYF. The CDR3 DNA reads as TGTGCCTGGAGTAAGGGACAGGGGAAAGACGAGCAGTACTTC.

The chain employs TRBV5-6 and TRBJ2-7; 12 nucleotides match TRBD2. CDR3 size: 15 residues. Germline V lookup: CDR1 SGHDT, CDR2 YYEEEE. The J segment lost 2 bases and the V segment lost 3 bases, leaving 3 bases of the junction unmatched. The CDR3 DNA follows: TGTGCCAGCAGCTCCGGGACTAGCGGGCCCTACGAGCAGTACTTC. Residues: CASSSGTSGPYEQYF.

The chain recombines TRBV21-1 with TRBJ1-1; the table's D call TRBD1 went unverified against the DNA. TRBV21-1 is designated a pseudogene. CDR3 length: 14 amino acids. The CDR3 DNA follows: TGTGCCAGCAGCCAGGGACAGCCTAAGACTGAAGCTTTCTTT. Its protein is CASSQGQPKTEAFF.

The CDR3: CASSEAGTLYEQYF. The DNA of the CDR3 is TGTGCCAGCAGTGAAGCCGGGACACTGTACGAGCAGTACTTC. The chain employs TRBV2 and TRBJ2-7; D is perhaps TRBD1 (6 bases). This CDR3 has 14 amino acids. V was clipped by 0 bases and J by 4 bases, with 10 bases between them. Germline V gene data show CDR1 as SNHLY and CDR2 as FYNNEI.

CDR3 coding DNA: TGTGCCAGCAGCTCACTAGCGGGCTACAATGAGCAGTTCTTC. Translated, it gives CASSSLAGYNEQFF. This chain joins TRBV11-2 and TRBJ2-1; 9 nucleotides agree with TRBD2. CDR3 size: 14 residues. CDR1 and CDR2 from the germline V gene are SGHAT and FQNNGV. With 4 bases clipped from V and 3 bases from J, the junction kept 1 base outside the gene matches.

The chain couples TRBV4-1 to TRBJ2-7; weak D call: TRBD2 (5 bases). The CDR3 length is 15 residues. V shed 3 bases and J shed 0 bases, with 12 bases lying between them. Germline CDR1 MGHRA, CDR2 YSYEKL. The CDR3 loop reads CASSHQSGSSYEQYF. The CDR3 region has the DNA TGCGCCAGCAGCCACCAAAGCGGTAGCTCCTACGAGCAGTACTTC.

The chain links TRBV6-5 to TRBJ2-3; possibly TRBD2 for D (6 bases). Deletions cut 0 bases from V and 5 bases from J, with 12 bases between. This CDR3 comprises 15 residues. Germline V gene data show CDR1 as MNHEY and CDR2 as SVGAGI. The CDR3 DNA reads TGTGCCAGCAGTTACTCGACGGGAGCTGGAGATACGCAGTATTTT. Its protein product is CASSYSTGAGDTQYF.

V gene TRBV5-1 combines with J gene TRBJ2-7, with TRBD2 matching over 8 bases. Germline CDR1 reads SGHRS; CDR2 reads YFSETQ. The CDR3 extends over 15 amino acids. The J segment lost 1 base and the V segment lost 2 bases, leaving 5 bases of the junction unmatched. CDR3 DNA sequence: TGCGCCAGCAGCTTCGGGACTAGTGGGTCCTACGAGCAGTACTTC. Translating gives CASSFGTSGSYEQYF.

This rearrangement joins TRBV5-1 to TRBJ1-1; 7 positions agree with TRBD1. The CDR3 has 12 residues. Germline V gene sequence: CDR1 SGHRS, CDR2 YFSETQ. Trimming took 2 bases from V and 5 from J; bases not matched to a gene: 0. CDR3 nucleotides: TGCGCCAGCAGCTTACAGGGGACTGAAGCTTTCTTT. It is translated as CASSLQGTEAFF.

The chain uses TRBV29-1 and TRBJ2-3, with a weak D call TRBD1 (6 bases). V was clipped by 6 bases and J by 2 bases, with 12 bases between them. The V gene's germline CDR1 is SQVTM and CDR2 ANQGSEA. The CDR3 has 13 amino acids. CDR3 nucleotide sequence: TGCAGCGTCGGCCGGGACACCACAGATACGCAGTATTTT. Its translation is CSVGRDTTDTQYF.

V and J are TRBV4-1 and TRBJ1-4; 9 positions agree with TRBD1. Germline trimming cut 2 bases from V and 7 bases from J; bases unmatched to any gene: 5. The CDR3 has 15 residues. Looked up from germline, CDR1 is MGHRA and CDR2 is YSYEKL. This chain's CDR3 is CASSQHGTGIEKLFF. As DNA, the CDR3 is TGCGCCAGCAGCCAACACGGGACAGGGATTGAAAAACTGTTTTTT.

The chain carries TRBV2 and TRBJ2-7, with 8 bases lining up with TRBD1. CDR3 size: 16 residues. With 3 bases clipped from V and 1 base from J, the junction kept 8 bases outside the gene matches. From germline, CDR1 is SNHLY and CDR2 FYNNEI. The CDR3 is CASSELRGQGSYEQYF. The CDR3 coding sequence is TGTGCCAGCAGTGAGCTCCGAGGACAGGGATCCTACGAGCAGTACTTC.

Notes on this clone: Other DNA sequences in the same sample also yield this CDR3. The chain has TRBV27 and TRBJ2-7; D is perhaps TRBD2 (6 bases). The CDR3 covers 13 residues. The V end lost 3 bases, the J end lost 0 bases, and 6 bases lay between the germline ends. Per germline, CDR1 MNHEY and CDR2 SMNVEV (reference sequence). The CDR3 DNA sequence: TGTGCCAGCAGTTTGGGGGGCTCCTACGAGCAGTACTTC. This gives the protein CASSLGGSYEQYF.

The chain couples TRBV29-1 to TRBJ2-1; 7 bases agree with TRBD2. The germline CDR1 and CDR2 sequences are SQVTM and ANQGSEA. CDR3 length equals 17 residues. V lost 4 bases and J lost 0; bases outside the gene matches: 12. CDR3 sequence reads: CSVAIAGAGHSYNEQFF. CDR3 nucleotides: TGCAGCGTTGCAATAGCGGGCGCCGGCCACTCCTACAATGAGCAGTTCTTC.

The V call is TRBV5-1, the J call TRBJ1-5; TRBD1 is a possible D gene (5 bases). Germline CDR1 SGHRS, CDR2 YFSETQ. V was shortened by 0 bases and J by 3 bases, with 10 bases between the two germline ends. The length of the CDR3 is 15 residues. The CDR3 coding sequence is TGCGCCAGCAGCTTGGAGGGCAGGGTCAATCAGCCCCAGCATTTT. Translation: CASSLEGRVNQPQHF.

The chain combines TRBV9 with TRBJ1-5, with TRBD1 as a possible D gene (6 bases). There are 15 residues in the CDR3. Per the germline V gene, CDR1 is SGDLS and CDR2 is YYNGEE. V lost 3 bases and J lost 3, with 13 bases in between. CDR3 in amino acids: CASSASTGSNQPQHF. The DNA of the CDR3 is TGTGCCAGCAGCGCCTCAACAGGGTCCAATCAGCCCCAGCATTTT.

The V call is TRBV6-1, the J call TRBJ1-6; weak D call: TRBD1 (5 bases). Germline V gives CDR1 MNHNS, CDR2 SASEGT. The CDR3 is made up of 13 amino acids. Trimming pared 6 bases from V and 10 bases from J, leaving 13 bases between. The CDR3 nucleotides are TGTGCCAGCAGCCCGGGGGGGAAGTCACCCCTCCACTTT. Its translation is CASSPGGKSPLHF.

The gene calls are TRBV20-1 and TRBJ2-7; D not certain. The germline V gene has CDR1 DFQATT and CDR2 SNEGSKA (reference sequence). This CDR3 is 11 amino acids long. V dropped 4 bases and J dropped 5 bases, with 9 bases sitting between them. The CDR3 coding sequence is TGCAGTGCTAACCCCACACACGAGCAGTACTTC. Amino acid sequence: CSANPTHEQYF.

This chain connects TRBV2 to TRBJ1-3, with D possibly being TRBD1 (6 bases). The CDR3 spans 15 residues. Deletions cut 10 bases from V and 2 bases from J, with 18 bases between. Germline V gene sequence: CDR1 SNHLY, CDR2 FYNNEI. The CDR3: CAIPGQTSTGNTIYF. The CDR3 nucleotides read TGTGCCATCCCCGGACAGACATCTACTGGAAACACCATATATTTT. Drawing the rest from reference TRBV2 and TRBJ1-3, the complete variable domain is EPEVTQTPSHQVTQMGQEVILRCVPISNHLYFYWYRQILGQKVEFLVSFYNNEISEKSEIFDDQFSVERPDGSNFTLKIRSTKLEDSAMYFCAIPGQTSTGNTIYFGEGSWLTVV.

The rearrangement uses TRBV5-1 and TRBJ2-2, with D unclear. Germline V gene sequence: CDR1 SGHRS, CDR2 YFSETQ. The CDR3 length is 15 residues. Trimming left V 4 bases short and J 2 bases short, with 12 bases between. The CDR3 DNA reads TGCGCCAGCAGCCTTGCGGCGTCCAACACCGGGGAGCTGTTTTTT. This codes for CASSLAASNTGELFF. Variable domain in full (rest from reference TRBV5-1 and TRBJ2-2): KAGVTQTPRYLIKTRGQQVTLSCSPISGHRSVSWYQQTPGQGLQFLFEYFSETQRNKGNFPGRFSGRQFSNSRSEMNVSTLELGDSALYLCASSLAASNTGELFFGEGSRLTVL.